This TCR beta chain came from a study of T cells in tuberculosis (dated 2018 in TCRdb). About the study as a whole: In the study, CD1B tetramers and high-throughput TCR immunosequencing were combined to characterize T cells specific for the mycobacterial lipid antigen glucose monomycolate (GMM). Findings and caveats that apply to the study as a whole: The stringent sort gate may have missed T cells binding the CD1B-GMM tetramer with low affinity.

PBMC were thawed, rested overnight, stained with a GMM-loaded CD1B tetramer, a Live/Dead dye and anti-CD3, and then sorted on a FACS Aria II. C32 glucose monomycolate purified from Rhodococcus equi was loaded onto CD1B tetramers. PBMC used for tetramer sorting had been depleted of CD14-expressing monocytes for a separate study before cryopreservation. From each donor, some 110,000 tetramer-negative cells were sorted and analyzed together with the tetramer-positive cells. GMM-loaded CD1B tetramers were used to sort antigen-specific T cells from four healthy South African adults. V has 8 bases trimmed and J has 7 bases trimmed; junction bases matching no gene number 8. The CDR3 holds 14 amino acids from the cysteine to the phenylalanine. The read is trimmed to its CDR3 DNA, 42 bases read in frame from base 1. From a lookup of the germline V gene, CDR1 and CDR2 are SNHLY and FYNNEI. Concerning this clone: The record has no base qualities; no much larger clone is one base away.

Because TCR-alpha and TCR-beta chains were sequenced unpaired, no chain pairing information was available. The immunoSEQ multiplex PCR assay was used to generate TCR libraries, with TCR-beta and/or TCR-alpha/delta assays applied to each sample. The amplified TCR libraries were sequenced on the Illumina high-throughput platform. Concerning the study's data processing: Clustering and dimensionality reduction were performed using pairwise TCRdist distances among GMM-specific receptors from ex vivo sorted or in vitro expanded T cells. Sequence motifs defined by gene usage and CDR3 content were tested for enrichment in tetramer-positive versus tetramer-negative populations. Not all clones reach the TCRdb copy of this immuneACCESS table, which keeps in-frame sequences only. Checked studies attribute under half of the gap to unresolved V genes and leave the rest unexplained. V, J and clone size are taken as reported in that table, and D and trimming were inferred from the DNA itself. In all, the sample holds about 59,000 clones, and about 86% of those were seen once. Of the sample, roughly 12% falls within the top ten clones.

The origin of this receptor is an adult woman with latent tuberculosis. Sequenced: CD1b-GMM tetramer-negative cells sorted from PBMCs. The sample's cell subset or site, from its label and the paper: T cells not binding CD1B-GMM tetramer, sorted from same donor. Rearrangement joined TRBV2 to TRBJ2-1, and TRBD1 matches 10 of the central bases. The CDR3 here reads CASLTGGGGNEQFF. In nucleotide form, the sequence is TGTGCCAGCTTGACAGGGGGCGGAGGGAATGAGCAGTTCTTC.